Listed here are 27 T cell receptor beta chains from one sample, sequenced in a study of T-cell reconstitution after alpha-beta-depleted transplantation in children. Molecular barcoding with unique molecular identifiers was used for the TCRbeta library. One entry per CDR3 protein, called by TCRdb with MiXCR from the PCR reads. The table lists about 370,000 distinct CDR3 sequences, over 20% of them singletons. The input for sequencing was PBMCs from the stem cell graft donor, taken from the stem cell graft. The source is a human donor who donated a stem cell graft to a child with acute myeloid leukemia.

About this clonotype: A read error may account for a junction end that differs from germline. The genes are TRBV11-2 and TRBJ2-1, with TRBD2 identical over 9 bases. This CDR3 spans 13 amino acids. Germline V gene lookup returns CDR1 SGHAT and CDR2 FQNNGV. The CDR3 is CASSLVGLAGSLF. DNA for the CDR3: TGTGCCAGCAGCTTAGTGGGTCTAGCGGGAAGTCTCTTC.

The CDR3 DNA reads as TGTGCCAGCAGCGTAGGACAGCCCCAAGAGACCCAGTACTTC. Translated, it gives CASSVGQPQETQYF. V is TRBV9 and J is TRBJ2-5; D is perhaps TRBD1 (5 bases). The CDR3 is 14 amino acids. V lost 0 bases and J 1 base, leaving 7 bases between the germline ends. Germline V gene sequence: CDR1 SGDLS, CDR2 YYNGEE.

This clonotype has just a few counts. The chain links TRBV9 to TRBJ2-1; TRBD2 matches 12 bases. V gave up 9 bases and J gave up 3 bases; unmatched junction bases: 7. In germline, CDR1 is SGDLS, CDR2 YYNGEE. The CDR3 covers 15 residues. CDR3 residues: CATSRTSGNYNEQFF. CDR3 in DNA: TGTGCCACCTCCCGGACTAGCGGGAACTACAATGAGCAGTTCTTC.

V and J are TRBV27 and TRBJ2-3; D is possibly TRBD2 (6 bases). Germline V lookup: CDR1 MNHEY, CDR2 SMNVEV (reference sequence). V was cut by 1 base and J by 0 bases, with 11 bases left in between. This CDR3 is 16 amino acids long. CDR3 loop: CASSLFVGTSTDTQYF. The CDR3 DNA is TGTGCCAGCAGTTTATTCGTCGGGACTAGCACAGATACGCAGTATTTT.

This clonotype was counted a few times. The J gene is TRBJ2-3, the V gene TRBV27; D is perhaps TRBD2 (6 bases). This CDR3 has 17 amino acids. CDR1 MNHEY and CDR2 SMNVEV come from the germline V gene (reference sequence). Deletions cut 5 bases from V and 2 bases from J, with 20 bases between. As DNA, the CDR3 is TGTGCCAGCAGTCCCCGGGGACTCCAAACCTACACAGATACGCAGTATTTT. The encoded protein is CASSPRGLQTYTDTQYF.

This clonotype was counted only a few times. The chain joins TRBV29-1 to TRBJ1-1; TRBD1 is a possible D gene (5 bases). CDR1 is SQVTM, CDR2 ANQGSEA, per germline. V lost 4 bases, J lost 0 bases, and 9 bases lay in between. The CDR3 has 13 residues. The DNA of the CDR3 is TGCAGCGTTGTGGCAGGGATGAACACTGAAGCTTTCTTT. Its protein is CSVVAGMNTEAFF.

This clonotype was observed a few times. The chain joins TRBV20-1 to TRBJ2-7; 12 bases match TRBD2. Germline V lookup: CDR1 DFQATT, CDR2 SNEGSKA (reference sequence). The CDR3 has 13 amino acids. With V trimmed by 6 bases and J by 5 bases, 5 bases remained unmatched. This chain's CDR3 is CSARTSGVDEQYF. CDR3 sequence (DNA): TGCAGTGCGCGGACTAGCGGGGTCGACGAGCAGTACTTC.

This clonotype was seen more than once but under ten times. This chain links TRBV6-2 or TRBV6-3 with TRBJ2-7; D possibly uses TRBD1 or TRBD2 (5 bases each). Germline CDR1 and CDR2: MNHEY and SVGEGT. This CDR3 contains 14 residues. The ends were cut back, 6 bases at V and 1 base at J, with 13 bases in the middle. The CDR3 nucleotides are TGTGCCAGCAGAAGGGACGGACCATCCTACGAGCAGTACTTC. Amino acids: CASRRDGPSYEQYF.

CDR3 in amino acids: CSARFGGGGGYTF. CDR3 coding DNA: TGCAGTGCTAGATTTGGAGGGGGGGGTGGCTACACCTTC. The gene calls are TRBV20-1 and TRBJ1-2, with D perhaps TRBD1 (6 bases). The V gene lost 2 bases and the J gene lost 7 bases, with 14 bases spanning the gap. CDR3 length: 13 residues. Per germline, CDR1 DFQATT and CDR2 SNEGSKA (reference sequence).

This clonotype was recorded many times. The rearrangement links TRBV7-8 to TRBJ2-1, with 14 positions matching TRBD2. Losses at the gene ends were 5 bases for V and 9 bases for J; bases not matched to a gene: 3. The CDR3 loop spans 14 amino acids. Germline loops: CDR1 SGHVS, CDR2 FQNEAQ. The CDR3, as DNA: TGTGCCAGCAGCCCAGGACTAGCGGGAGGTGAGCAGTTCTTC. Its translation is CASSPGLAGGEQFF.

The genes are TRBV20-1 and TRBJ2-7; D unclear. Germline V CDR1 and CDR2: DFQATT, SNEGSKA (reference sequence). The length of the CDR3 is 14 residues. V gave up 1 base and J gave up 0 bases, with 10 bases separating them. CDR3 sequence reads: CSARVDPSSYEQYF. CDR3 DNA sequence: TGCAGTGCTAGAGTGGATCCAAGCTCCTACGAGCAGTACTTC.

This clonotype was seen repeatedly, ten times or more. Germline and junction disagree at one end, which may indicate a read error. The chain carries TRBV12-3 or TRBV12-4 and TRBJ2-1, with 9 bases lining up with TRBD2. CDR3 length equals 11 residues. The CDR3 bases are TGTGCCAGCAGGTTAGCGGGAGAACAGTTCTTC. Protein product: CASRLAGEQFF.

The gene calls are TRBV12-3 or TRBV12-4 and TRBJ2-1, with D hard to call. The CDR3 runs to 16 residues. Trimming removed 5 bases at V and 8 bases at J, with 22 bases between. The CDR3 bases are TGTGCCAGCAGTCCTCTCAGATACCCGGGTGTCGATGAGCAGTTCTTC. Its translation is CASSPLRYPGVDEQFF.

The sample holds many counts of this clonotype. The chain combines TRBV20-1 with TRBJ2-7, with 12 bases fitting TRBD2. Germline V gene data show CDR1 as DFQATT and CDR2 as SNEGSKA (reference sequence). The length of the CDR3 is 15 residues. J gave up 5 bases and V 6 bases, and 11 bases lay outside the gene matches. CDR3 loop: CSAPRASGRADEQYF. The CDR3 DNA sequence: TGCAGTGCCCCGCGGGCTAGCGGGAGGGCCGACGAGCAGTACTTC.

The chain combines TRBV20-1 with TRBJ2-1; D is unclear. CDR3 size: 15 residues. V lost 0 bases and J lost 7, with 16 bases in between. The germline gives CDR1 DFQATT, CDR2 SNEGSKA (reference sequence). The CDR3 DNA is TGCAGTGCTAGAGACGTTCGGACGGGCAAAAATGAGCAGTTCTTC. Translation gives CSARDVRTGKNEQFF.

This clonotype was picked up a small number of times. The CDR3 coding sequence is TGTGCCACCAGCACGGGGACTAGCGGGAGAGGGGAGCTGTTTTTT. This translates into CATSTGTSGRGELFF. V and J are TRBV15 and TRBJ2-2; TRBD2 aligns across 14 bases. This CDR3 spans 15 amino acids. The V gene end was trimmed by 4 bases and the J gene end by 8 bases; junction bases not matched to a gene: 3. Germline values: CDR1 LNHNV, CDR2 YYDKDF (reference sequence).

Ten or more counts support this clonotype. CDR3 residues: CSSWSSGSGSYNEQFF. The CDR3 region has the DNA TGCAGCTCCTGGTCTAGCGGGAGTGGTTCCTACAATGAGCAGTTCTTC. The chain is built from TRBV29-1 and TRBJ2-1; 10 nucleotides line up with TRBD2. The junction had 11 bases not matched to a gene; V was cut back by 8 bases and J by 1 base. The germline CDR1 and CDR2 sequences are SQVTM and ANQGSEA. CDR3 length: 16 amino acids.

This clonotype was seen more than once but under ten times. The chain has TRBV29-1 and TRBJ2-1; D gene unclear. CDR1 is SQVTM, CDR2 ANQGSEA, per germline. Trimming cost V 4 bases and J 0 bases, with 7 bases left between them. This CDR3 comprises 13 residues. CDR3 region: CSVVSSSYNEQFF. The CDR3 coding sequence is TGCAGCGTTGTATCGAGCTCCTACAATGAGCAGTTCTTC.

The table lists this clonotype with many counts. This CDR3 reads CASLSGLAGGPDTQYF. The CDR3 nucleotides are TGTGCCAGCCTATCCGGACTAGCGGGAGGGCCAGATACGCAGTATTTT. The chain combines TRBV21-1 with TRBJ2-3; TRBD2 was called by the table and not checked on the DNA. TRBV21-1 is shown as a pseudogene. The CDR3 runs to 16 residues.

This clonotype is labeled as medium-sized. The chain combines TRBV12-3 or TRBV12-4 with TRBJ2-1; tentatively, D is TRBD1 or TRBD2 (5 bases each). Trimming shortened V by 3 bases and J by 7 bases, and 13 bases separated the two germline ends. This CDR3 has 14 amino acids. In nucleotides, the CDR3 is TGTGCCAGCAGTTTGCCGGGACCGCATAATGAGCAGTTCTTC. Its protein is CASSLPGPHNEQFF.

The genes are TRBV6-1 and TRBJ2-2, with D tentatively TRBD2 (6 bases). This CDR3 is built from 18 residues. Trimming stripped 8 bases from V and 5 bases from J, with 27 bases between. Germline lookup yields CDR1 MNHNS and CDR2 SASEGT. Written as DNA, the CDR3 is TGTGCCAGCCGACAGAGTTTAGCGGACCAAGGGGCTACCGGGGAGCTGTTTTTT. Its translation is CASRQSLADQGATGELFF.

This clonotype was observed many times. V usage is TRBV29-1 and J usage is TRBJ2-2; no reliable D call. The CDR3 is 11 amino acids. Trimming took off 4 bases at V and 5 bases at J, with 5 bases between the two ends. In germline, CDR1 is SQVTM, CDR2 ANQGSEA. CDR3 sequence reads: CSVAITGELFF. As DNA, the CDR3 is TGCAGCGTTGCCATAACCGGGGAGCTGTTTTTT.

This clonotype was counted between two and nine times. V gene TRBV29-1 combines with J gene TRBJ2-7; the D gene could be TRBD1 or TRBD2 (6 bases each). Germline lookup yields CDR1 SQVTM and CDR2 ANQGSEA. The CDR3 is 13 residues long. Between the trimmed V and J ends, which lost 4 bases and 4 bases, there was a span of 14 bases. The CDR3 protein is CSVVSRGRYEQYF. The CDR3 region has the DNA TGCAGCGTTGTAAGTAGGGGGAGGTACGAGCAGTACTTC.

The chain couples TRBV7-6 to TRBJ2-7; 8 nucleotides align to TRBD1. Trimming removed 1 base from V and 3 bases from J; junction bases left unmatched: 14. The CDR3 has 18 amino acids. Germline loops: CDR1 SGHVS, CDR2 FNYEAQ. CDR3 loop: CASSLGSRTGSYSYEQYF. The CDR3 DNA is TGTGCCAGCAGCTTAGGTTCGCGGACAGGGTCTTATAGCTACGAGCAGTACTTC.

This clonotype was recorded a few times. Here the CDR3 reads CAWSVRENTEAFF. The CDR3 DNA reads TGTGCCTGGAGTGTACGCGAGAACACTGAAGCTTTCTTT. The genes are TRBV30 and TRBJ1-1; no clear D gene. CDR1 is GTSNPN, CDR2 SVGIG, per germline (reference sequence). The CDR3 consists of 13 residues. V lost 0 bases and J lost 1, with 6 bases in between.

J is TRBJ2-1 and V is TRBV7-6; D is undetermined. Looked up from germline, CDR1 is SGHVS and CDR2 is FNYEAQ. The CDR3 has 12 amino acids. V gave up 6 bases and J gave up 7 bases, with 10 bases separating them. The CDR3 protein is CASRTLQNEQFF. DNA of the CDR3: TGTGCCAGCAGAACCCTCCAGAATGAGCAGTTCTTC. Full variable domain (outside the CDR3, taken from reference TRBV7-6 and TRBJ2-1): GAGVSQSPRYKVTKRGQDVALRCDPISGHVSLYWYRQALGQGPEFLTYFNYEAQQDKSGLPNDRFSAERPEGSISTLTIQRTEQRDSAMYRCASRTLQNEQFFGPGTRLTVL.

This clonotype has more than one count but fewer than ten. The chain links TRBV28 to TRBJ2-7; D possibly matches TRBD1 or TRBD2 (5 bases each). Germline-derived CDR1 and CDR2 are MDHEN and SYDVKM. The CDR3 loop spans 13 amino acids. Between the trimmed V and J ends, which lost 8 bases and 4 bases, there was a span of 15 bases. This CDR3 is CASLGTPRYEQYF. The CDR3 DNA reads TGTGCCAGCCTAGGGACCCCACGGTACGAGCAGTACTTC.